This TCR beta chain was captured in a study of response to subunit inactivated influenza vaccine. Regarding the study as a whole: Authors suggested each seasonal influenza vaccination recruits few new T cells.

Comments on this clonotype: Its target is unknown.

TCRdb ran MiXCR on the RT-PCR reads and lists one entry per CDR3 protein. Of roughly 630,000 distinct CDR3 sequences in the sample, 14% are singletons; the top ten hold roughly 7.2%. The CDR3 has 15 amino acids. Germline CDR1 reads SQVTM; CDR2 reads ANQGSEA. Trimming cost V 4 bases and J 2 bases, with 16 bases left between them. Specimen: PBMCs from blood, collected approximately 15 days before vaccination. The chain uses TRBV29-1 and TRBJ2-3, with D possibly being TRBD2 (7 bases). This clonotype originated in a man aged 45 to 65 who received an inactivated influenza vaccine. CDR3 DNA: TGCAGCGTTGTTTCTCGGGGGGCTTACACAGATACGCAGTATTTT. Its protein is CSVVSRGAYTDTQYF.